Described below is a single T cell receptor (beta chain) sequence and its context. CDR3 size: 13 residues. Trimming took 2 bases from V and 4 from J, leaving 8 bases between them. This specimen comes from a study of blood T cell repertoires in COVID-19. Sequenced by immunoSEQ multiplex PCR; TCRdb stores in-frame clones only, minus some. Here the sample spans about 210,000 clones, about nine tenths being singletons. The TCR was taken from a man aged 18 to 30 with active or convalescent COVID-19. The V call is TRBV12-3 or TRBV12-4, the J call TRBJ1-2; D remains ambiguous. What was sequenced was peripheral blood. For the CDR3, the DNA is TGTGCCAGCAGTTTAAACCTAGGCTATGGCTACACCTTC. It translates to CASSLNLGYGYTF.